The source of this TCR beta chain is a study of blood T cell repertoires in COVID-19. In the study overall: Italy, Spain and the United States were the sources of the convalescent and acute COVID-19 samples. From T cells, B-cell-depleted T cells, or PBMCs came the material, which was cDNA or gDNA.

Authors' methods: How many nucleated cells were present was estimated from reference gene primer amplification. Sequencing used immunoSEQ multiplex PCR; TCRdb keeps in-frame clones, though not all of them. The V and J calls and clone size are taken from that table; D and trimming were inferred from the DNA. Here the sample spans 300,000 or so clones, about 90% being singletons. Trimming pared 1 base from V and 2 bases from J, leaving 22 bases between. CDR3 length equals 18 residues. The source material was peripheral blood. This chain connects TRBV5-3 to TRBJ2-7; D might be TRBD1 (5 bases). Being an ORF, TRBV5-3 has a function that is uncertain. This clonotype was sampled from a woman between 40 and 55 years old who had recovered from COVID-19. The CDR3 DNA is TGTGCCAGAAGCTTGAGAGGTTCGTTGGGGCACAAGACCTACGAGCAGTACTTC. This gives the protein CARSLRGSLGHKTYEQYF.